This T cell receptor beta chain was sequenced in a study of blood T cell repertoires in COVID-19 (dated by TCRdb to about 2020). With regard to the full study: Collaborator samples came from the United States, Italy and Spain and covered acute and convalescent phases of COVID-19. Where available, HLA class I and class II types were obtained from metadata supplied by the sample provider rather than from assay-based typing. Deeply sampled blood TCRbeta repertoires from subjects exposed to, actively infected with, or recovered from COVID-19 were included in the dataset. Samples were obtained from the ongoing ImmuneRACE study (first 160 participants) and from 950 to 1,500 subjects provided by 6 global collaborators. Nearly every sample came with metadata listing a de-identified subject ID, COVID-19 status, age in years and sex. The prospective study material was composed of cDNA or gDNA derived from T cells, B-cell-depleted T cells, or PBMCs. The repertoires were made available in a free public database intended to serve as a resource for research on the immune response to SARS-CoV-2.

This clone has a handful of counts. No cognate antigen has been identified for it. No qualities accompany the bases; no much larger clone lies one base away. TCRbeta CDR3 regions were amplified from genomic DNA using the immunoSEQ Assay, a bias-controlled multiplex PCR. The authors processed their data as follows. Within the assay, amplification of reference gene primers was used to estimate how many nucleated cells each sample contained. Sequence reads were collapsed and filtered to measure the absolute abundance of every unique TCRbeta CDR3 rearrangement. For each sample, productive Simpson clonality was calculated as the square root of Simpson's diversity index over productive rearrangements. This immuneACCESS table, as held by TCRdb, lists in-frame sequences with V and J called but not all clones. Of the missing ones, under half trace to an unresolved V gene in checked studies; the others have no known cause. That table furnishes V, J and clone size, whereas the DNA furnished D and trimming. The sample table contains nearly 55,000 clones; only one count was recorded for about 86% of them. The top ten clonotypes cover about 10% of the sample.

Each collaborating institution followed its own protocols to collect whole blood in K2EDTA tubes. For TCRbeta analysis, collaborators shipped samples as frozen whole blood, isolated PBMCs, or DNA extracted from either of those sample types. The CDR3 starts with the cysteine, ends with the phenylalanine, and has 14 residues. The sequence is cut down to CDR3 DNA, 42 bases in frame from base 1. The junction shows trimming of 8 bases on V and 1 base on J, plus 11 bases between the germline ends. The germline V gene (reference sequence) yields SEHNR for CDR1 and FQNEAQ for CDR2. The full study reports these points: How much clinical and demographic metadata was included differed by source and by participant, and the metadata was provided uncurated.

The sequenced sample consisted of peripheral blood. Rearrangement joined TRBV7-9 to TRBJ2-2; the D gene is perhaps TRBD2, from 6 matching bases. The clonotype comes from a man between 65 and 85 years old with active COVID-19. The DNA sequence is TGTGCCAGCCGTCGAGCGGGGAACACCGGGGAGCTGTTTTTT. This gives the protein CASRRAGNTGELFF.